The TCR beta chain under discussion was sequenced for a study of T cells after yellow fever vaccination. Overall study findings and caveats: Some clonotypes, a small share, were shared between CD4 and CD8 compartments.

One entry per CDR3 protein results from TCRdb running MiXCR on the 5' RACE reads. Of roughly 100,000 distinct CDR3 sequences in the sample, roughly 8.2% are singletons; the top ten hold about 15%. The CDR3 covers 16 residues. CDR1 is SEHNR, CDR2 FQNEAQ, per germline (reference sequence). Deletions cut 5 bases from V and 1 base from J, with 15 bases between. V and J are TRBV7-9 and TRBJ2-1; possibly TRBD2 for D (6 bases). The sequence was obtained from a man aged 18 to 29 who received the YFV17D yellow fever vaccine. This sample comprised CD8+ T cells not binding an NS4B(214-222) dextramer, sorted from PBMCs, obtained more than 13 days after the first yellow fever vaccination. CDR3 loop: CASSPDDGRSYNEQFF. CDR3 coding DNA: TGTGCCAGCAGCCCTGATGACGGGAGATCCTACAATGAGCAGTTCTTC.